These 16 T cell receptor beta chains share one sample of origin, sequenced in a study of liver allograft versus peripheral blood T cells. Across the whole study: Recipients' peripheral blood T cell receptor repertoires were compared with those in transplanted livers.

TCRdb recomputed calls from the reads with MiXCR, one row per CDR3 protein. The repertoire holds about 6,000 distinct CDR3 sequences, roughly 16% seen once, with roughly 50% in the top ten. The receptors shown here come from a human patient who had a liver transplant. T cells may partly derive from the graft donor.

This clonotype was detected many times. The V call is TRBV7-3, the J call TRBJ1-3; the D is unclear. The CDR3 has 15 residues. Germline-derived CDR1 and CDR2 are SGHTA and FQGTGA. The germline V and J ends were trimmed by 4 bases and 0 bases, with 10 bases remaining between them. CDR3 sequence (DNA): TGTGCCAGCAGCTCGGACGGCGACTCTGGAAACACCATATATTTT. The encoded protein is CASSSDGDSGNTIYF. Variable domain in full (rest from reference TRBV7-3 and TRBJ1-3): GAGVSQTPSNKVTEKGKYVELRCDPISGHTALYWYRQSLGQGPEFLIYFQGTGAADDSGLPNDRFFAVRPEGSVSTLKIQRTERGDSAVYLCASSSDGDSGNTIYFGEGSWLTVV.

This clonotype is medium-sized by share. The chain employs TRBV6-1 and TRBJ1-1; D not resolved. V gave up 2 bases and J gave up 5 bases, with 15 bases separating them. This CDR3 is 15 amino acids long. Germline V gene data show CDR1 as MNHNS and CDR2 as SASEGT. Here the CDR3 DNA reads TGTGCCAGCAGTGAACACGCACAGATGGGAACTGAAGCTTTCTTT. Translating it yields CASSEHAQMGTEAFF.

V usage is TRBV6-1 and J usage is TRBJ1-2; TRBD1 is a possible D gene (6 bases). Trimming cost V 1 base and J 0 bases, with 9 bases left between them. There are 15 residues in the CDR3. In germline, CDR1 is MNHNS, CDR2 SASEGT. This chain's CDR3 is CASSEVQGANYGYTF. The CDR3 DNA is TGTGCCAGCAGTGAAGTACAGGGTGCTAACTATGGCTACACCTTC.

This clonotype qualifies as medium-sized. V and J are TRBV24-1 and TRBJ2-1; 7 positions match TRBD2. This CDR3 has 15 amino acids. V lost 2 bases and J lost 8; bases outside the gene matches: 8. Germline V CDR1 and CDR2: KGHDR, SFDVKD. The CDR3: CATSDWTSRVDEQFF. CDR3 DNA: TGTGCCACCAGTGATTGGACTAGTCGTGTGGATGAGCAGTTCTTC.

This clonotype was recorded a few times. CDR3 amino acids: CASSSTYSGTGRADTQYF. CDR3 sequence (DNA): TGTGCCAGCAGCTCCACGTACTCCGGGACAGGGCGGGCAGATACGCAGTATTTT. The chain employs TRBV7-9 and TRBJ2-3; TRBD1 matches at 9 bases. Unmatched junction bases numbered 15, after V lost 4 bases and J lost 4 bases. The CDR3 extends over 18 amino acids. The germline CDR1 and CDR2 sequences are SEHNR and FQNEAQ (reference sequence).

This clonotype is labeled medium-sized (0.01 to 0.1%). CDR3: CASSEAISTGPNYGYTF. The CDR3 bases are TGTGCCAGCAGTGAAGCTATTTCGACAGGGCCTAACTATGGCTACACCTTC. The V call is TRBV6-1, the J call TRBJ1-2; 7 bases map to TRBD1. CDR3 length: 17 residues. Germline CDR1 and CDR2: MNHNS and SASEGT. V lost 0 bases and J lost 0; bases outside the gene matches: 7.

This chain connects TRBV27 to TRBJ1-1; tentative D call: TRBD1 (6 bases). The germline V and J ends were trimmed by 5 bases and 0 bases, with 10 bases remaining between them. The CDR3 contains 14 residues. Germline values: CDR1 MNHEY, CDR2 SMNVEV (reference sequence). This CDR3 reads CASSKGHMNTEAFF. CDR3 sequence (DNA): TGTGCCAGCAGTAAGGGACACATGAACACTGAAGCTTTCTTT.

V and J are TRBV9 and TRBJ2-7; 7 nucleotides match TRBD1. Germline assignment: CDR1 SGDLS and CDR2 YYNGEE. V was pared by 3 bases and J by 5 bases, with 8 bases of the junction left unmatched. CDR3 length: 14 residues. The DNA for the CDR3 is TGTGCCAGCAGCGCCGGGACAGCTCGGCACGAGCAGTACTTC. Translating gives CASSAGTARHEQYF.

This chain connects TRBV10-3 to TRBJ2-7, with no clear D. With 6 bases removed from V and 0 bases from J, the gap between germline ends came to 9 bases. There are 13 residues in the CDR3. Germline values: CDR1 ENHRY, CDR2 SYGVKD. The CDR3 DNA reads TGTGCCATCAGCCCAGTCGACTCCTACGAGCAGTACTTC. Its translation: CAISPVDSYEQYF.

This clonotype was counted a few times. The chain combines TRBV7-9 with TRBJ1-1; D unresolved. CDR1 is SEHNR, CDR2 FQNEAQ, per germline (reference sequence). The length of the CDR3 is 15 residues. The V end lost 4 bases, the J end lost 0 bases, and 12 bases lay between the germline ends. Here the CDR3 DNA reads TGTGCCAGCAGCTCCCTCGAAGCGTTGAACACTGAAGCTTTCTTT. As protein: CASSSLEALNTEAFF. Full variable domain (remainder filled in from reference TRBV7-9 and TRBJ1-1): DTGVSQNPRHKITKRGQNVTFRCDPISEHNRLYWYRQTLGQGPEFLTYFQNEAQLEKSRLLSDRFSAERPKGSFSTLEIQRTEQGDSAMYLCASSSLEALNTEAFFGQGTRLTVV.

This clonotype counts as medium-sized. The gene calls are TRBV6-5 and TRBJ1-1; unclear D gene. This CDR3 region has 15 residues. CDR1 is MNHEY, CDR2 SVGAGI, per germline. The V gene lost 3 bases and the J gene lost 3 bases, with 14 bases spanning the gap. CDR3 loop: CASSYSPRVYTEAFF. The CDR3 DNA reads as TGTGCCAGCAGTTATTCCCCGAGGGTTTACACTGAAGCTTTCTTT.

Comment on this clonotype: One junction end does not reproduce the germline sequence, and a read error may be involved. CDR3 bases: TGTGCCAACAGCCTGATTCGAAACAGGGACACTGAAGCTTTCTTT. Protein sequence: CANSLIRNRDTEAFF. The chain is built from TRBV5-6 and TRBJ1-1; D is perhaps TRBD1 (6 bases). Germline CDR1 SGHDT, CDR2 YYEEEE. The length of the CDR3 is 15 residues.

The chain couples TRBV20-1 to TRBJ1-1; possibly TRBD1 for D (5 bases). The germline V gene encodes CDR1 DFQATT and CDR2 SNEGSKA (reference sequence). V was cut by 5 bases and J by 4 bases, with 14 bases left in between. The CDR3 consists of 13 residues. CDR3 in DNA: TGCAGTGCTCCCGAGGGGAGGGGCACTGAAGCTTTCTTT. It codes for CSAPEGRGTEAFF.

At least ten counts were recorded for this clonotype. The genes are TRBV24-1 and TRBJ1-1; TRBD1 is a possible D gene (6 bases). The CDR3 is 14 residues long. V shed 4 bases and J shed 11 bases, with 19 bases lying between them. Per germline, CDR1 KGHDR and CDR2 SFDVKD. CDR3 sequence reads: CATSEPGTPLRAFF. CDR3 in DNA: TGTGCCACCAGTGAGCCCGGGACACCCCTGAGGGCTTTCTTT.

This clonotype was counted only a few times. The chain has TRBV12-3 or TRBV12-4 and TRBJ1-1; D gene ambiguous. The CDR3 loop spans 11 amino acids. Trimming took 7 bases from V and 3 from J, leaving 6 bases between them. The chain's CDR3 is CASTSYTEAFF. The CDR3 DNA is TGTGCCAGCACTAGCTACACTGAAGCTTTCTTT.

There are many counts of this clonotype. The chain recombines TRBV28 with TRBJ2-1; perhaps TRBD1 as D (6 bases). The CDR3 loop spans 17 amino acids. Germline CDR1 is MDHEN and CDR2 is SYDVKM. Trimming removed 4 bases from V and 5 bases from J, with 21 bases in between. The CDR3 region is CASSSYHQGYLNNEQFF. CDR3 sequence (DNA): TGTGCCAGCAGTTCGTACCATCAGGGGTACCTTAACAATGAGCAGTTCTTC.